This T cell receptor (beta chain) is from a study of cytomegalovirus exposure and HLA in healthy donors. Study outcomes and limitations: An observed cluster of highly shared sequence variants was recorded as a likely sequencing artifact.

In this sample, this clone turned up a few times. What it binds is unknown. The primer mix had 60 Vbeta and 13 Jbeta primers. Here immunoSEQ multiplex PCR was the method, and the copy in TCRdb shows in-frame clones only, minus some. The sample lists about 270,000 clones, just over 70% occurring once. The CDR3 totals 17 residues. The V end was cut by 1 base, the J end by 3 bases, with 18 bases between. The germline V gene encodes CDR1 SGHVS and CDR2 FQNEAQ. The sequencing input was PBMCs. The TCR was taken from a female donor in good health and CMV-seronegative. This chain links TRBV7-8 with TRBJ2-5; a possible D gene is TRBD1 (5 bases). The CDR3 nucleotides are TGTGCCAGCAGCTTAGACGGGTTCGGGCAGGGCGAAGAGACCCAGTACTTC. Its protein is CASSLDGFGQGEETQYF.